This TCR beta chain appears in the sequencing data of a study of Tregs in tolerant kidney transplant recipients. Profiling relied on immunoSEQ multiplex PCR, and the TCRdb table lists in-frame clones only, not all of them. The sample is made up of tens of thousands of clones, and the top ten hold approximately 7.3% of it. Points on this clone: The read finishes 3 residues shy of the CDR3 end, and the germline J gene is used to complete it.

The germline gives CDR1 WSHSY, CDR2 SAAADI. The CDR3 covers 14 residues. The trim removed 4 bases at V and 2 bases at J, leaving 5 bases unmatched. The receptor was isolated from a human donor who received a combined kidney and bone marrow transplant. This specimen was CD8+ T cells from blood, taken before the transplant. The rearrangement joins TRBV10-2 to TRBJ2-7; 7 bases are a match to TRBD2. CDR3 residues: CASSAFGLAYEQYF. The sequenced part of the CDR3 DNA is TGCGCCAGCAGTGCGTTTGGACTAGCCTACGAG.